These 30 T cell receptor beta chains were sequenced from one sample in a study of blood T cell repertoires in COVID-19. TCRdb's copy holds only in-frame clones and misses some; the assay was immunoSEQ multiplex PCR. The sample lists around 68,000 clones; around 86% were seen once. Sequencing was done on a sample of peripheral blood. The receptors stem from a human donor in a cohort sampled during active COVID-19.

In its sample, this clone was seen once. The gene calls are TRBV3-1 (or the pseudogene TRBV3-2) and TRBJ2-1; D is ambiguous. The CDR3 contains 12 residues. Trimming removed 2 bases at V and 7 bases at J, with 6 bases between. The germline CDR1 and CDR2 sequences are LGHDT and YNNKEL (reference sequence). The CDR3 DNA sequence: TGTGCCAGCAGCCAAACCAGAAATGAGCAGTTCTTC. Protein: CASSQTRNEQFF.

This clone was seen a handful of times. The V call is TRBV6-5, the J call TRBJ1-1, with TRBD1 matching over 7 bases. V shed 6 bases and J 4 bases; nucleotides not matched to a gene: 2. CDR3 length: 12 amino acids. Germline CDR1 and CDR2: MNHEY and SVGAGI. The CDR3 is CASRRQGTEAFF. The CDR3, as DNA: TGTGCCAGCAGGAGACAGGGCACTGAAGCTTTCTTT.

The J gene is TRBJ1-6, the V gene TRBV9; maybe TRBD1 (5 bases). V was shortened by 0 bases and J by 7 bases, with 14 bases between the two germline ends. The CDR3 length is 16 residues. Germline CDR1 SGDLS, CDR2 YYNGEE. The CDR3: CASSVDPGRTNSPLHF. The CDR3 DNA sequence: TGTGCCAGCAGCGTAGACCCAGGGCGAACAAATTCACCCCTCCACTTT.

Only a few counts were recorded for this clone. The chain is built from TRBV7-9 and TRBJ2-1; perhaps TRBD2 as D (5 bases). This CDR3 is built from 14 residues. V gave up 1 base and J gave up 4 bases, with 8 bases separating them. Germline-derived CDR1 and CDR2 are SEHNR and FQNEAQ (reference sequence). As DNA, the CDR3 is TGTGCCAGCAGCTTAGGAGGCGGGTACAATGAGCAGTTCTTC. Encoded protein: CASSLGGGYNEQFF.

This clone was detected only once. This chain uses TRBV5-1 with TRBJ2-1, with D perhaps matching TRBD1 (5 bases). V shed 7 bases and J shed 0 bases, with 11 bases lying between them. This CDR3 has 14 amino acids. Germline V lookup: CDR1 SGHRS, CDR2 YFSETQ. The CDR3 nucleotides are TGCGCCAGCTTACAGGACCCCTCCTACAATGAGCAGTTCTTC. Translated: CASLQDPSYNEQFF.

V and J are TRBV5-5 and TRBJ1-4; 7 nucleotides line up with TRBD1. The CDR3 is made up of 15 amino acids. J lost 5 bases, V lost 2 bases, and 6 bases had no gene match. The germline V gene encodes CDR1 SGHKS and CDR2 YYEKEE (reference sequence). CDR3 DNA: TGTGCCAGCAGCTTCGGGGGACAGCTGAATGAAAAACTGTTTTTT. Translating gives CASSFGGQLNEKLFF.

The chain carries TRBV6-5 and TRBJ1-3; a possible D gene is TRBD1 (6 bases). Deletions cut 8 bases from V and 4 bases from J, with 12 bases between. CDR3 length: 13 amino acids. Germline CDR1 is MNHEY and CDR2 is SVGAGI. CDR3 loop: CASDRGGGNTIYF. Written as DNA, the CDR3 is TGTGCCAGCGACCGGGGGGGCGGAAACACCATATATTTT.

In the case of this clone: An end of the junction does not agree with germline; a read error may underlie this. The chain carries TRBV27 and TRBJ2-7; 7 nucleotides line up with TRBD1. The CDR3 is 13 residues long. Germline loops: CDR1 MNHEY, CDR2 SMNVEV (reference sequence). CDR3 DNA sequence: TGTGCCAGCAGTTTCTCCCTAGGGGACAGAGTTGGGTTC. Protein: CASSFSLGDRVGF.

This chain links TRBV29-1 with TRBJ2-3; 9 bases are shared with TRBD1. CDR1 and CDR2 (germline): SQVTM, ANQGSEA. The CDR3 extends over 12 amino acids. V trimming: 7 bases; J trimming: 6 bases; junction bases outside the gene matches: 5. The CDR3, as DNA: TGCAGCGCTGGGACAGGGAGGGATACGCAGTATTTT. This gives the protein CSAGTGRDTQYF.

The rearrangement links TRBV27 to TRBJ2-1, with D possibly TRBD2 on 5 matching bases. Trimming took 9 bases from V and 4 from J, leaving 7 bases between them. This CDR3 comprises 11 residues. Germline V gene sequence: CDR1 MNHEY, CDR2 SMNVEV (reference sequence). CDR3 region: CASGEYNEQFF. The CDR3 nucleotides are TGTGCCAGTGGGGAGTACAATGAGCAGTTCTTC.

The chain links TRBV7-2 to TRBJ2-5; D is unresolved. This CDR3 contains 11 residues. V lost 5 bases, J lost 5 bases, and 6 bases lay in between. The germline V gene has CDR1 SGHTA and CDR2 FQGNSA. The chain's CDR3 is CASSHRETQYF. The CDR3 DNA reads TGTGCCAGCAGCCATCGGGAGACCCAGTACTTC.

The chain is built from TRBV6-5 and TRBJ1-3; TRBD1 matches 7 bases. V lost 0 bases to trimming and J lost 3 bases; unmatched junction nucleotides: 2. CDR1 and CDR2 from the germline V gene are MNHEY and SVGAGI. The CDR3 has 15 residues. DNA of the CDR3: TGTGCCAGCAGTTACTCGACAGGGCTTGGAAACACCATATATTTT. It translates to CASSYSTGLGNTIYF.

The rearrangement joins TRBV11-2 to TRBJ2-1; 11 positions match TRBD2. In germline, CDR1 is SGHAT, CDR2 FQNNGV. Trimming removed 4 bases from V and 0 bases from J; junction bases left unmatched: 5. CDR3 length: 17 amino acids. CDR3 loop: CASSSNLAGGSYNEQFF. DNA of the CDR3: TGTGCCAGCAGCTCAAACCTAGCGGGGGGCTCCTACAATGAGCAGTTCTTC.

The CDR3 spells CASSLAVGALDEKLFF. CDR3 nucleotides: TGTGCCAGCAGCTTGGCCGTGGGGGCCCTAGATGAAAAACTGTTTTTT. V usage is TRBV5-5 and J usage is TRBJ1-4, with D perhaps matching TRBD1 (6 bases). From germline, CDR1 is SGHKS and CDR2 YYEKEE (reference sequence). The length of the CDR3 is 16 residues. Trimming shortened V by 0 bases and J by 6 bases, and 15 bases separated the two germline ends.

The chain carries TRBV7-9 and TRBJ2-5; perhaps TRBD1 as D (6 bases). V lost 0 bases and J 5 bases, leaving 13 bases between the germline ends. The CDR3 extends over 15 amino acids. Germline V lookup: CDR1 SEHNR, CDR2 FQNEAQ (reference sequence). CDR3 in DNA: TGTGCCAGCAGCTTAGCGACAGGTTTAGGGGAGACCCAGTACTTC. Its protein is CASSLATGLGETQYF.

The chain employs TRBV5-1 and TRBJ1-2; weak D call: TRBD1 (5 bases). Trimming removed 3 bases from V and 6 bases from J, with 18 bases in between. The CDR3 is made up of 15 amino acids. Germline CDR1 is SGHRS and CDR2 is YFSETQ. Here the CDR3 reads CASSSRGGRINGYTF. In DNA, the CDR3 is TGCGCCAGCAGCTCCCGGGGGGGAAGGATTAATGGCTACACCTTC.

The chain carries TRBV10-1 and TRBJ2-3; weak D call: TRBD2 (6 bases). V lost 1 base, J lost 3 bases, and 11 bases lay in between. Germline V gives CDR1 WNHNN, CDR2 SYGVQD (reference sequence). The CDR3 loop spans 15 amino acids. CDR3 in amino acids: CASSEWRGGTDTQYF. In DNA form, the CDR3 reads TGCGCCAGCAGTGAGTGGCGGGGCGGAACAGATACGCAGTATTTT.

In its sample, this clone was seen once. This rearrangement joins TRBV19 to TRBJ1-5; 7 bases align to TRBD1. The CDR3 covers 16 residues. The trim removed 9 bases at V and 4 bases at J, leaving 15 bases unmatched. CDR1 and CDR2 (germline): LNHDA, SQIVND (reference sequence). The CDR3 is CASRPGAGGRNQPQHF. The CDR3, as DNA: TGTGCCAGCCGGCCGGGAGCAGGGGGACGAAATCAGCCCCAGCATTTT.

V is TRBV7-8 and J is TRBJ2-5; TRBD2 aligns across 8 bases. V lost 5 bases and J lost 4; bases outside the gene matches: 12. The germline gives CDR1 SGHVS, CDR2 FQNEAQ. The CDR3 extends over 16 amino acids. CDR3 DNA sequence: TGTGCCAGCAGCCAGCTACGGACTAGCTGGAGAGAGACCCAGTACTTC. Protein: CASSQLRTSWRETQYF.

The CDR3 DNA reads as TGTGCCAGTAGTATAACAGGGTGGGAGATATCCTCTGAAGCTTTCTTT. Translating it yields CASSITGWEISSEAFF. This sequence joins TRBV19 and TRBJ1-1; a weak D match, TRBD1 (6 bases). The CDR3 length is 16 residues. The V end lost 2 bases, the J end lost 6 bases, and 19 bases lay between the germline ends. CDR1 and CDR2 from the germline V gene are LNHDA and SQIVND (reference sequence). The full variable domain, in which reference TRBV19 and TRBJ1-1 provide the parts outside the CDR3, is DGGITQSPKYLFRKEGQNVTLSCEQNLNHDAMYWYRQDPGQGLRLIYYSQIVNDFQKGDIAEGYSVSREKKESFPLTVTSAQKNPTAFYLCASSITGWEISSEAFFGQGTRLTVV.

The chain couples TRBV29-1 to TRBJ2-1, with 7 bases identical to TRBD2. Trimming removed 6 bases from V and 4 bases from J; junction bases left unmatched: 6. The CDR3 is 13 residues long. Germline V gene sequence: CDR1 SQVTM, CDR2 ANQGSEA. The CDR3 region has the DNA TGCAGCGTCCCCCTGGGGGGGTACAATGAGCAGTTCTTC. Its translation: CSVPLGGYNEQFF.

The chain carries TRBV5-1 and TRBJ2-1; D ambiguous. This CDR3 comprises 14 residues. Germline CDR1 is SGHRS and CDR2 is YFSETQ. V was shortened by 1 base and J by 5 bases, with 10 bases between the two germline ends. CDR3 in amino acids: CASSLRFQDNEQFF. CDR3 bases: TGCGCCAGCAGCTTGAGGTTCCAGGACAATGAGCAGTTCTTC.

The genes are TRBV2 and TRBJ1-2; D may be TRBD1 (6 bases). The V end was cut by 6 bases, the J end by 4 bases, with 15 bases between. CDR3 length: 14 residues. Germline V lookup: CDR1 SNHLY, CDR2 FYNNEI. CDR3 residues: CASRAPGEIYGYTF. The CDR3 DNA reads as TGTGCCAGCAGGGCCCCAGGGGAGATCTATGGCTACACCTTC.

The DNA of the CDR3 is TGTGCCACCAGTGATTCTGGGGGGGGGTCCCAGTACTTC. Protein product: CATSDSGGGSQYF. The chain couples TRBV24-1 to TRBJ2-5, with 7 bases that match TRBD2. Unmatched junction bases numbered 5, after V lost 2 bases and J lost 9 bases. The germline CDR1 and CDR2 sequences are KGHDR and SFDVKD. The CDR3 is 13 residues long.

Note on this clone: Mismatch with germline at one junction end may stem from a read error. The chain combines TRBV3-1 (or the pseudogene TRBV3-2) with TRBJ2-1; 9 bases agree with TRBD2. The CDR3 runs 16 residues. The germline V gene has CDR1 LGHDT and CDR2 YNNKEL (reference sequence). The CDR3 DNA reads TGTGCCAGCAGCCAAGGTTCTGGCGGGGGGGCCCCACAGGGGCTCTTC. Its protein is CASSQGSGGGAPQGLF.

This rearrangement joins TRBV5-1 to TRBJ2-3; 13 bases are a match to TRBD2. Germline V lookup: CDR1 SGHRS, CDR2 YFSETQ. With V trimmed by 3 bases and J by 4 bases, 5 bases remained unmatched. The CDR3 runs 16 residues. In nucleotides, the CDR3 is TGCGCCAGCAGCTATGGGACTAGCGGGACCTCAGATACGCAGTATTTT. This translates into CASSYGTSGTSDTQYF.

The chain carries TRBV6-4 and TRBJ1-2; D is perhaps TRBD1 (5 bases). This CDR3 contains 15 residues. Germline V CDR1 and CDR2: MRHNA, SNTAGT. Trimming cost V 6 bases and J 3 bases, with 17 bases left between them. CDR3 sequence: CASSLNQGSHYGYTF. DNA of the CDR3: TGTGCCAGCAGCCTAAATCAGGGATCCCACTATGGCTACACCTTC.

V and J are TRBV12-3 or TRBV12-4 and TRBJ1-1; D unclear. The CDR3 loop spans 13 amino acids. The V end was cut by 6 bases, the J end by 0 bases, with 8 bases between. The CDR3 DNA follows: TGTGCCAGCAGCCGCGGGTTGAACACTGAAGCTTTCTTT. This codes for CASSRGLNTEAFF.

The chain is built from TRBV7-9 and TRBJ1-1; a possible D gene is TRBD1 (6 bases). This CDR3 has 14 residues. CDR1 SEHNR and CDR2 FQNEAQ come from the germline V gene (reference sequence). V shed 2 bases and J shed 1 base, with 8 bases lying between them. The CDR3 nucleotides read TGTGCCAGCAGCTTAAAGGGGGAGAACACTGAAGCTTTCTTT. Protein sequence: CASSLKGENTEAFF.

This sequence joins TRBV19 and TRBJ2-7; D unresolved. The CDR3 extends over 13 amino acids. Germline V gives CDR1 LNHDA, CDR2 SQIVND (reference sequence). V gave up 2 bases and J gave up 0 bases, with 5 bases separating them. The chain's CDR3 is CASSITVSYEQYF. CDR3 nucleotides: TGTGCCAGTAGTATAACGGTCTCCTACGAGCAGTACTTC.